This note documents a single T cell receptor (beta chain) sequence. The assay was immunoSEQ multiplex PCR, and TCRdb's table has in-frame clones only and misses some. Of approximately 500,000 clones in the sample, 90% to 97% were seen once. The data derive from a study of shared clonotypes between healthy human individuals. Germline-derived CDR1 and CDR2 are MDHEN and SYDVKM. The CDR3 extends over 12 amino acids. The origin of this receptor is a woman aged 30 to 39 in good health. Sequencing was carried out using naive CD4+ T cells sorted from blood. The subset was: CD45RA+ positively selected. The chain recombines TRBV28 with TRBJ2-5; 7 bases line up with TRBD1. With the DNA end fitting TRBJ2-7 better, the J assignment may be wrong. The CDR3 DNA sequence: TGTGCCAGCAGTCCCGACAGGGTCGAGCAGTACTTC. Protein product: CASSPDRVEQYF.